This T cell receptor beta chain stems from a study of a mutant IDH1 vaccine in newly diagnosed glioma (dated by TCRdb to about 2021). Background for the entire study: Vaccination started 4-6 weeks after radiotherapy alone, or was given together with temozolomide cycles in the groups whose treatment included chemotherapy. Of the 32 patients who were treated, around 62% were male and 37.5% were female, and the mean age was about 37 years. Before enrollment, most patients had been given radiochemotherapy with temozolomide as standard therapy, while the rest had received either radiotherapy alone or temozolomide alone. Visit V12 was the week-35 safety follow-up and visit V13 was the week-47 end of study. Peripheral blood was drawn at six visits: V03 (baseline), V05, V07, V10, V12 and V13. For exploratory analyses, about two dozen treated patients had longitudinal TCRB deep sequencing done wherever samples were available.

V is pared back by 6 bases and J by 7 bases, with 7 bases lying between the germline termini. In the germline V gene, CDR1 corresponds to SNHLY and CDR2 to FYNNEI. There are 12 amino acids in the CDR3, from cysteine to phenylalanine inclusive. The entry retains the CDR3 DNA only, 36 bases that are in frame from base 1. Overall results and qualifications from the work: Availability determined which PBMC samples were chosen for TCRB deep sequencing. Across multiple MHC alleles, vaccine-induced immune responses were seen in 90% to 95% of patients. No apparent relationship was observed between pseudoprogression and alterations in the top peripheral T cell clonotypes detected by TCRB sequencing. The authors noted that analyses of patient blood samples could not be reproduced because of sample limitations.

The sample's time point label is to be understood as: week 35, safety follow-up. Each vaccine dose, consisting of 300 ug of a 20-mer mutant IDH1 peptide in Montanide, was administered subcutaneously with topical imiquimod. Eight vaccinations were administered to patients in weeks 1, 3, 5, 7, 11, 15, 19 and 23, corresponding to visits V03 through V10. Newly diagnosed WHO grade 3 or 4 IDH1-mutant astrocytomas showing loss of nuclear ATRX were present in the donors. The samples were drawn from NOA16, a multicentre, single-arm, open-label phase I trial in Germany that tested a mutant IDH1 peptide vaccine in humans for the first time. Genomic DNA for TCRB sequencing was isolated from EDTA blood with the DNeasy Blood and Tissue Kit. The library relied on the immunoSEQ multiplex PCR assay. The hsTCRB Kit was used according to the manufacturer's protocol to amplify rearranged TCR beta chain sequences. Sequencing of TCRB libraries was carried out on an Illumina MiSeq. From the authors' description of their analysis: The kit vendor's proprietary platform handled demultiplexing, trimming and gene mapping. TCRdb limited this immuneACCESS table to in-frame rearrangements with V and J called. A share of clones is missing; checked studies link under half to unresolved V genes, and the rest is unexplained. The V and J calls and clone size come from that table; D and trimming were worked out from the DNA. Counted in this sample were some 47,000 clones; about 86% of them appeared once. The top ten constitute roughly 5% of the sample.

A remark on this clone: It has no known antigen specificity. No much larger clone exists at a distance of one base, and base qualities are not known.

The sample was PBMCs, taken from a glioma patient whose treatment included an IDH1 peptide vaccine. This receptor was taken from a woman aged 35 to 49 with glioma. Some clones in this sample may be carry-over from other donors' samples. The rearranged chain carries TRBV2 and TRBJ1-6; the D gene remains uncertain. The CDR3 reads as follows: CASRDGNSPLHF. Here is the DNA: TGTGCCAGCAGGGACGGGAATTCACCCCTCCACTTT.